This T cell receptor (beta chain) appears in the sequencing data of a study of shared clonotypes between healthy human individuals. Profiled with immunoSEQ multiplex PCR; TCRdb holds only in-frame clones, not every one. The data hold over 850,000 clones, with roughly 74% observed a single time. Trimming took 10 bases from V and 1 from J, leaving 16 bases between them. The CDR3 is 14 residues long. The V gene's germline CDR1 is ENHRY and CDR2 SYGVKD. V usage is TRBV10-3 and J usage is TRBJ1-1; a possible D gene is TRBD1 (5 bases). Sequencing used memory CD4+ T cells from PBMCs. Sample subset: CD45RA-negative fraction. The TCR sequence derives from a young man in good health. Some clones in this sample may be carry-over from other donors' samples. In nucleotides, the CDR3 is TGTGCCACCGGCCCGGGGCGTGAGAACACTGAAGCTTTCTTT. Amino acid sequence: CATGPGRENTEAFF.